These 22 T cell receptor beta chains came from one sample sequenced in a study of T-cell reconstitution after alpha-beta-depleted transplantation in children. Unique molecular identifiers featured in how the TCRbeta library was prepared. TCRdb reprocessed the PCR reads with MiXCR, giving one entry per CDR3 protein. There are some 600,000 distinct CDR3 sequences in the sample; 10% to 15% occur only once, and 2.2% lies in the top ten. The material was PBMCs, mostly from graft donor cells, obtained 360 days after TCRalphabeta/CD19-depleted stem cell transplant. These receptors all stem from a male patient aged 5 to 17 who had a stem cell transplant for acute myeloid leukemia, so the T cells may come from the graft donor.

This rearrangement joins TRBV29-1 to TRBJ1-1; 8 bases are shared with TRBD1. The CDR3 spans 12 residues. The V and J ends lost 5 bases and 5 bases, in that order; junction bases with no gene match: 4. Germline V gene lookup returns CDR1 SQVTM and CDR2 ANQGSEA. The CDR3 loop reads CSVNDRGTEAFF. The CDR3 region has the DNA TGCAGCGTTAACGACAGGGGAACTGAAGCTTTCTTT.

The chain is built from TRBV4-3 and TRBJ1-5; 8 bases match TRBD1. The length of the CDR3 is 14 residues. V was clipped by 5 bases and J by 5 bases; unmatched bases: 5. Germline values: CDR1 LGHNA, CDR2 YSLEER. The CDR3 region has the DNA TGCGCCAGCAGCATACAGGGGGGGGATCAGCCCCAGCATTTT. Translating it yields CASSIQGGDQPQHF.

V is TRBV7-9 and J is TRBJ1-2; possibly TRBD1 for D (6 bases). Germline CDR1 is SEHNR and CDR2 is FQNEAQ (reference sequence). Deletions cut 8 bases from V and 2 bases from J, with 15 bases between. This CDR3 spans 14 amino acids. The CDR3 loop is CASLQGEGNYGYTF. CDR3 sequence (DNA): TGTGCCAGCCTACAGGGTGAGGGGAACTATGGCTACACCTTC.

The table lists this clonotype with many counts. V and J are TRBV5-1 and TRBJ2-1; possible D gene TRBD2, 5 bases. This CDR3 has 14 residues. The ends were cut back, 9 bases at V and 8 bases at J, with 21 bases in the middle. The germline gives CDR1 SGHRS, CDR2 YFSETQ. Written as DNA, the CDR3 is TGCGCCACGAATCCGGGGAGTTCAATTGATGAGCAGTTCTTC. Residues: CATNPGSSIDEQFF.

This clonotype turned up a few times. The V call is TRBV20-1, the J call TRBJ2-1; tentative D call: TRBD2 (6 bases). The germline V gene has CDR1 DFQATT and CDR2 SNEGSKA (reference sequence). The V and J ends lost 5 bases and 0 bases respectively, with 11 bases between them. This CDR3 has 14 residues. The chain's CDR3 is CSAGDSGSYNEQFF. The CDR3 region has the DNA TGCAGTGCTGGTGATAGCGGCTCCTACAATGAGCAGTTCTTC.

This clonotype appeared many times. V and J are TRBV29-1 and TRBJ2-7; TRBD1 aligns across 9 bases. Trimming cost V 6 bases and J 0 bases; bases outside gene matches: 3. The length of the CDR3 is 13 residues. Germline V gene sequence: CDR1 SQVTM, CDR2 ANQGSEA. CDR3 nucleotides: TGCAGCGTGCGGACAGGGGTCTCCTACGAGCAGTACTTC. The encoded protein is CSVRTGVSYEQYF.

The chain joins TRBV15 to TRBJ1-5; TRBD1 agrees at 10 bases. V was pared by 5 bases and J by 5 bases, with 6 bases of the junction left unmatched. This CDR3 is 15 amino acids long. The germline CDR1 and CDR2 sequences are LNHNV and YYDKDF (reference sequence). In DNA, the CDR3 is TGTGCCACCAGCTCAGACAGGGGGCAATATCAGCCCCAGCATTTT. As protein: CATSSDRGQYQPQHF.

The V gene is TRBV12-3 or TRBV12-4, the J gene TRBJ2-7; 11 nucleotides line up with TRBD2. The CDR3 is 15 amino acids. V was pared by 6 bases and J by 2 bases, with 6 bases of the junction left unmatched. In DNA form, the CDR3 reads TGTGCCAGCAGCCCGACTAGCGGGACGCCCTACGAGCAGTACTTC. Amino acid sequence: CASSPTSGTPYEQYF.

This clonotype has just a few counts. The chain links TRBV5-1 to TRBJ1-1; 9 bases line up with TRBD1. V shed 4 bases, J shed 5 bases, and the junction held 9 bases outside the gene matches. Germline assignment: CDR1 SGHRS and CDR2 YFSETQ. This CDR3 is 15 amino acids long. The CDR3 bases are TGCGCCAGCAGCATCATTACAGGGGGCAGAACTGAAGCTTTCTTT. Translating it yields CASSIITGGRTEAFF.

The chain has TRBV6-5 and TRBJ2-1; D ambiguous. The germline V gene encodes CDR1 MNHEY and CDR2 SVGAGI. V lost 4 bases and J lost 5, with 9 bases in between. This CDR3 has 13 residues. Here the CDR3 DNA reads TGTGCCAGCAGTTCCTCAAACGACAATGAGCAGTTCTTC. It translates to CASSSSNDNEQFF.

This clonotype was seen ten or more times. The V and J genes are TRBV11-2 and TRBJ2-7; D may match TRBD1 or TRBD2 (6 bases each). Trimming removed 5 bases from V and 7 bases from J, with 24 bases in between. There are 16 residues in the CDR3. CDR1 is SGHAT, CDR2 FQNNGV, per germline. The CDR3 bases are TGTGCCAGCAGCACCTATCAAGGGCGGGACACCCCAGAGCAGTACTTC. Its translation: CASSTYQGRDTPEQYF.

In this sample, this clonotype turned up a few times. The chain joins TRBV13 to TRBJ2-7; TRBD1 agrees at 10 bases. Trimming removed 0 bases from V and 0 bases from J; junction bases left unmatched: 8. The germline V gene encodes CDR1 PRHDT and CDR2 FYEKMQ (reference sequence). This CDR3 comprises 18 residues. The CDR3 DNA reads TGTGCCAGCAGCTTAGGTGCCGGGACAGGGGCTAGCTCCTACGAGCAGTACTTC. Protein: CASSLGAGTGASSYEQYF.

The chain recombines TRBV29-1 with TRBJ2-7, with TRBD2 identical over 12 bases. CDR1 is SQVTM, CDR2 ANQGSEA, per germline. This CDR3 has 13 residues. V was pared by 7 bases and J by 7 bases, with 8 bases of the junction left unmatched. The DNA of the CDR3 is TGCAGCGCTCTAGCGGGAGGGACTTGGGAGCAGTACTTC. This sequence encodes CSALAGGTWEQYF.

V gene TRBV6-5 combines with J gene TRBJ2-1; 9 bases match TRBD1. J was trimmed by 6 bases and V by 2 bases; bases with no gene match: 8. The germline V gene encodes CDR1 MNHEY and CDR2 SVGAGI. The CDR3 length is 16 residues. CDR3 DNA sequence: TGTGCCAGCAGTTACCTAGGCCGGACAGGGGCCAATGAGCAGTTCTTC. Protein: CASSYLGRTGANEQFF.

This clonotype was observed a few times. This sequence joins TRBV29-1 and TRBJ2-7, with 7 positions matching TRBD2. V was pared by 8 bases and J by 3 bases, with 13 bases of the junction left unmatched. CDR3 size: 14 residues. In germline, CDR1 is SQVTM, CDR2 ANQGSEA. CDR3 protein: CSYSMASGYYEQYF. CDR3 DNA: TGCAGCTACTCAATGGCTAGCGGTTACTACGAGCAGTACTTC.

The CDR3 protein is CASSSLAALNEQYF. CDR3 coding DNA: TGTGCCAGCAGTTCCCTAGCGGCATTAAACGAGCAGTACTTC. The gene calls are TRBV27 and TRBJ2-7, with TRBD2 matching 7 bases. Looked up from germline, CDR1 is MNHEY and CDR2 is SMNVEV (reference sequence). The CDR3 has 14 residues. J was trimmed by 5 bases and V by 4 bases; bases with no gene match: 8.

The chain carries TRBV5-6 and TRBJ2-1; no reliable D call. CDR1 and CDR2 from the germline V gene are SGHDT and YYEEEE. The CDR3 loop spans 16 amino acids. V gave up 2 bases and J gave up 0 bases, with 12 bases separating them. The CDR3 DNA is TGTGCCAGCAGCTTTAAAGCGCTTCGCTCCTACAATGAGCAGTTCTTC. Protein: CASSFKALRSYNEQFF.

CDR3 region: CASSLGLAGGSTDTQYF. The DNA for the CDR3 is TGTGCCAGCAGTTTGGGACTAGCGGGAGGTAGCACAGATACGCAGTATTTT. The chain uses TRBV28 and TRBJ2-3, with 15 bases that match TRBD2. J lost 0 bases, V lost 3 bases, and 1 base had no gene match. CDR3 length: 17 residues. CDR1 is MDHEN and CDR2 is SYDVKM in the germline V gene.

The V and J genes are TRBV9 and TRBJ2-7, with TRBD2 matching 10 bases. The V segment lost 0 bases and the J segment 3 bases; nucleotides outside the gene matches: 6. The CDR3 has 16 amino acids. Per germline, CDR1 SGDLS and CDR2 YYNGEE. CDR3 sequence: CASSVGGTSGNYEQYF. Here the CDR3 DNA reads TGTGCCAGCAGCGTAGGAGGTACTAGCGGGAACTACGAGCAGTACTTC.

V is TRBV7-2 and J is TRBJ2-3, with D possibly called TRBD1 or TRBD2 (5 bases each). Trimming took off 4 bases at V and 2 bases at J, with 13 bases between the two ends. Germline CDR1 is SGHTA and CDR2 is FQGNSA. The CDR3 runs to 15 residues. The CDR3 protein is CASSSIGAPTDTQYF. In DNA form, the CDR3 reads TGTGCCAGCAGCTCGATCGGGGCCCCCACAGATACGCAGTATTTT.

The V and J genes are TRBV7-2 and TRBJ2-5, with 12 bases identical to TRBD2. Unmatched junction bases numbered 4, after V lost 5 bases and J lost 3 bases. The CDR3 covers 15 residues. In germline, CDR1 is SGHTA, CDR2 FQGNSA. The CDR3 DNA reads TGTGCCAGCAGCAGAAGACTAGCGGGAGAAGAGACCCAGTACTTC. It is translated as CASSRRLAGEETQYF. Full variable domain (rest looked up from reference TRBV7-2 and TRBJ2-5): GAGVSQSPSNKVTEKGKDVELRCDPISGHTALYWYRQSLGQGLEFLIYFQGNSAPDKSGLPSDRFSAERTGGSVSTLTIQRTQQEDSAVYLCASSRRLAGEETQYFGPGTRLLVL.

The table lists this clonotype with many counts. The rearrangement links TRBV6-1 to TRBJ2-5, with TRBD2 matching 13 bases. The V and J ends lost 6 bases and 2 bases, in that order; junction bases with no gene match: 3. CDR3 length: 15 amino acids. Germline assignment: CDR1 MNHNS and CDR2 SASEGT. Here the CDR3 reads CASSGLAGVQETQYF. DNA of the CDR3: TGTGCCAGCAGCGGACTAGCGGGAGTGCAAGAGACCCAGTACTTC.